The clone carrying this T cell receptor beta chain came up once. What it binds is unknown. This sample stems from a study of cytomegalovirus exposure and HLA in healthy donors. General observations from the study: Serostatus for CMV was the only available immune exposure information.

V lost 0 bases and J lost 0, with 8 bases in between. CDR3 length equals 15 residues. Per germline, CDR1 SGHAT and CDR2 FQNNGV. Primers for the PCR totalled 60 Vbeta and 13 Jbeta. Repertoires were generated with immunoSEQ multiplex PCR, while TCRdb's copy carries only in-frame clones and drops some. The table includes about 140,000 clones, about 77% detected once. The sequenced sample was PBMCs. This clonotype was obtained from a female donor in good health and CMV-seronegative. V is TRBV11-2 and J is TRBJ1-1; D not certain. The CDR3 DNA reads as TGTGCCAGCAGCTTAGATGCAGATATGAACACTGAAGCTTTCTTT. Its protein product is CASSLDADMNTEAFF.